One and the same sample provided the 26 T cell receptor beta chains below, sequenced in a study of Graves' ophthalmopathy and Graves' hyperthyroidism. The sequenced template was RNA, covering the TCR beta CDR3 region. An opening RT-PCR round employed HTBI primers and preceded a second-round multiplex PCR. One entry per CDR3 protein results from TCRdb running MiXCR on the multiplex PCR reads. The sample contains 500,000 to 800,000 distinct CDR3 sequences, more than 40% of which appear only once. The specimen was peripheral blood. All receptors derive from an adult man with Graves' ophthalmopathy.

To note about this clonotype: Mismatch with germline at one junction end may stem from a read error. This chain connects TRBV10-3 to TRBJ1-1, with TRBD1 identical over 12 bases. This CDR3 spans 16 amino acids. The germline V gene has CDR1 ENHRY and CDR2 SYGVKD. The CDR3 spells CAISLGGQGASKWALF. DNA for the CDR3: TGTGCCATCAGCTTAGGGGGACAGGGGGCCTCCAAATGGGCTCTCTTT.

This clonotype appeared a few times. Relative to the germline gene, one junction end is altered; a read error may explain this. The chain couples TRBV5-1 to TRBJ2-7; 8 bases are shared with TRBD2. From germline, CDR1 is SGHRS and CDR2 YFSETQ. This CDR3 spans 15 amino acids. CDR3 amino acids: CASSLSGTRDYEQYF. Written as DNA, the CDR3 is TGTGCCAGCAGCTTGTCCGGGACTAGGGACTACGAGCAGTACTTC.

The V gene is TRBV7-9, the J gene TRBJ2-3, with D tentatively TRBD1 (6 bases). The germline V gene encodes CDR1 SEHNR and CDR2 FQNEAQ (reference sequence). The CDR3 contains 18 residues. V shed 1 base and J shed 0 bases, with 17 bases lying between them. CDR3 residues: CASSLVGGFETSTDTQYF. The CDR3 DNA sequence: TGTGCCAGCAGCTTAGTAGGGGGTTTCGAAACTAGCACAGATACGCAGTATTTT.

There are a few counts of this clonotype. The chain couples TRBV6-5 to TRBJ2-5, with a weak D call TRBD2 (6 bases). The CDR3 is made up of 14 amino acids. CDR1 and CDR2 from the germline V gene are MNHEY and SVGAGI. V shed 6 bases and J shed 5 bases, with 16 bases lying between them. CDR3 sequence: CASRPYSGGETQYF. In nucleotides, the CDR3 is TGTGCCAGCAGGCCCTATTCCGGAGGGGAGACCCAGTACTTC.

This clonotype appeared many times. The chain links TRBV14 to TRBJ1-1; D not certain. Germline V gene lookup returns CDR1 SGHDN and CDR2 FVKESK. The V and J ends lost 4 bases and 3 bases respectively, with 15 bases between them. CDR3 length: 15 amino acids. The CDR3 spells CASSPQRNRYTEAFF. The CDR3 DNA reads TGTGCCAGCAGCCCACAGAGAAACAGATACACTGAAGCTTTCTTT.

The rearrangement links TRBV20-1 to TRBJ1-2; D is unresolved. V was trimmed by 3 bases and J by 3 bases, leaving 11 bases between them. The germline CDR1 and CDR2 sequences are DFQATT and SNEGSKA (reference sequence). The CDR3 length is 13 residues. The CDR3 loop is CSASGMWDYGYTF. CDR3 nucleotide sequence: TGCAGTGCTAGTGGTATGTGGGACTATGGCTACACCTTC.

A single count supports this clonotype. This chain connects TRBV5-1 to TRBJ1-2; the D is unclear. The CDR3 totals 15 residues. The V gene's germline CDR1 is SGHRS and CDR2 YFSETQ. Between the trimmed V and J ends, which lost 4 bases and 2 bases, there was a span of 15 bases. Here the CDR3 DNA reads TGCGCCAGCAGCGGATCCGGGAAAGGGAACTATGGCTACACCTTC. As protein: CASSGSGKGNYGYTF.

V usage is TRBV7-8 and J usage is TRBJ2-3; tentatively, D is TRBD1 (6 bases). CDR3 length: 13 residues. CDR1 SGHVS and CDR2 FQNEAQ come from the germline V gene. Trimming cost V 5 bases and J 9 bases, with 15 bases left between them. This CDR3 reads CASSPDRMSTQYF. DNA of the CDR3: TGTGCCAGCAGCCCCGACAGGATGAGCACGCAGTATTTT.

On this clonotype itself: This may stem from a read error, because a much larger clone lies one nucleotide away. The CDR3 DNA is TGTGCCAGCAGCCCAGCGGGAGTGAAAGAGGCCCAGTACTTC. Encoded protein: CASSPAGVKEAQYF. This chain links TRBV12-3 or TRBV12-4 with TRBJ2-5; 8 bases agree with TRBD2. This CDR3 region has 14 residues.

In its sample, this clonotype was seen many times. This chain links TRBV6-6 with TRBJ2-7, with D uncertain. Between the trimmed V and J ends, which lost 8 bases and 6 bases, there was a span of 17 bases. This CDR3 contains 13 residues. Germline V gives CDR1 MNHNY, CDR2 SVGAGI (reference sequence). In nucleotides, the CDR3 is TGTGCCAGCTCGGCCGGCTTAGGAAGCGAGCAGTACTTC. Residues: CASSAGLGSEQYF.

This clonotype has a count of ten or more. This sequence joins TRBV14 and TRBJ2-7; D is uncertain. Looked up from germline, CDR1 is SGHDN and CDR2 is FVKESK. Between the trimmed V and J ends, which lost 5 bases and 2 bases, there was a span of 10 bases. The length of the CDR3 is 13 residues. In DNA form, the CDR3 reads TGTGCCAGCAGCTCGACGGTGACCTACGAGCAGTACTTC. Its translation is CASSSTVTYEQYF. Based on the CDR3 plus reference TRBV14 and TRBJ2-7, the full variable domain is EAGVTQFPSHSVIEKGQTVTLRCDPISGHDNLYWYRRVMGKEIKFLLHFVKESKQDESGMPNNRFLAERTGGTYSTLKVQPAELEDSGVYFCASSSTVTYEQYFGPGTRLTVT.

To note about this clonotype: A read error may explain this, as a much larger clone is one base away. The rearrangement joins TRBV29-1 to TRBJ2-3, with D maybe TRBD2 (5 bases). V shed 6 bases and J shed 2 bases, with 12 bases lying between them. The CDR3 has 13 amino acids. Germline CDR1 reads SQVTM; CDR2 reads ANQGSEA. The CDR3 nucleotides read TGCAGCGTCCGAGGGAGTGCCACAGATACGCAGTATTTT. It encodes CSVRGSATDTQYF.

This clonotype occurred a few times. One end of the junction is discordant with germline, which a read error may explain. V is TRBV7-8 and J is TRBJ2-3, with 9 bases lining up with TRBD2. Germline V CDR1 and CDR2: SGHVS, FQNEAQ. CDR3 length: 14 amino acids. CDR3: CASSLAGYSDTQYF. The CDR3 bases are TGTGCCAGCAGCCTAGCGGGATATTCAGATACGCAGTATTTT.

This clonotype has a count of ten or more. The CDR3: CASSGSGGYEQYF. The CDR3 nucleotides read TGTGCCAGCAGCGGGAGCGGGGGCTACGAGCAGTACTTC. The chain joins TRBV7-8 to TRBJ2-7, with 8 bases matching TRBD2. With V trimmed by 5 bases and J by 3 bases, 3 bases remained unmatched. This CDR3 spans 13 amino acids. Germline loops: CDR1 SGHVS, CDR2 FQNEAQ.

The chain couples TRBV6-6 to TRBJ1-5, with D possibly TRBD1 on 6 matching bases. The CDR3 covers 15 residues. Trimming cost V 6 bases and J 7 bases, with 19 bases left between them. Germline V gene lookup returns CDR1 MNHNY and CDR2 SVGAGI (reference sequence). CDR3 loop: CASRILATTGQPQHF. Here the CDR3 DNA reads TGTGCCAGCAGGATCTTAGCCACCACAGGGCAGCCCCAGCATTTT.

This clonotype appeared many times. The CDR3 bases are TGTGCCAGCAGTCCCCAGTCAGGGGGCTGGGGCACCGGGGAGCTGTTTTTT. Translated: CASSPQSGGWGTGELFF. The chain employs TRBV2 and TRBJ2-2; TRBD1 aligns across 8 bases. V shed 5 bases and J 4 bases; nucleotides not matched to a gene: 12. This CDR3 region has 17 residues. The germline CDR1 and CDR2 sequences are SNHLY and FYNNEI.

This clonotype was detected many times. The chain has TRBV7-9 and TRBJ1-1; D remains unclear. Trimming shortened V by 5 bases and J by 0 bases, and 10 bases separated the two germline ends. CDR1 is SEHNR and CDR2 is FQNEAQ in the germline V gene (reference sequence). The CDR3 consists of 14 residues. As DNA, the CDR3 is TGTGCCAGCAGCCCTACAGCGTTGAACACTGAAGCTTTCTTT. This sequence encodes CASSPTALNTEAFF.

V gene TRBV7-2 combines with J gene TRBJ1-4; no firm D call. V shed 2 bases and J shed 5 bases, with 15 bases lying between them. Germline CDR1 is SGHTA and CDR2 is FQGNSA. The CDR3 sequence is 16 residues long. The DNA for the CDR3 is TGTGCCAGCAGCTTATTGGGCTTGGGCGGGAATGAAAAACTGTTTTTT. Protein: CASSLLGLGGNEKLFF. Full variable domain (outside the CDR3, taken from reference TRBV7-2 and TRBJ1-4): GAGVSQSPSNKVTEKGKDVELRCDPISGHTALYWYRQSLGQGLEFLIYFQGNSAPDKSGLPSDRFSAERTGGSVSTLTIQRTQQEDSAVYLCASSLLGLGGNEKLFFGSGTQLSVL.

This clonotype was observed at least ten times. The chain recombines TRBV10-3 with TRBJ2-7; 10 bases are shared with TRBD1. The CDR3 has 14 amino acids. V was clipped by 6 bases and J by 2 bases; unmatched bases: 4. Germline V gives CDR1 ENHRY, CDR2 SYGVKD. The CDR3 sequence: CAIRGTGETYEQYF. In DNA, the CDR3 is TGTGCCATCAGGGGGACAGGGGAGACCTACGAGCAGTACTTC.

The rearrangement links TRBV10-3 to TRBJ1-3; D unresolved. Germline V lookup: CDR1 ENHRY, CDR2 SYGVKD. CDR3 length equals 12 residues. The CDR3 coding sequence is TGTGCTTCAATTGCGAAGCGACACACCATATATTTT. Amino acids: CASIAKRHTIYF.

This clonotype has a handful of counts. The chain couples TRBV4-1 to TRBJ2-7; D is undetermined. The CDR3 is 13 residues long. CDR1 is MGHRA, CDR2 YSYEKL, per germline. V gave up 1 base and J gave up 6 bases, with 10 bases separating them. CDR3 sequence: CASSQGVGFEQYF. As DNA, the CDR3 is TGCGCCAGCAGCCAAGGGGTGGGTTTCGAGCAGTACTTC.

This clonotype appeared a few times. V is TRBV7-8 and J is TRBJ2-3; the match to TRBD1 covers 8 bases. Germline CDR1 SGHVS, CDR2 FQNEAQ. This CDR3 is built from 16 residues. Unmatched junction bases numbered 8, after V lost 6 bases and J lost 0 bases. The CDR3 is CASRPGQGPSTDTQYF. CDR3 DNA sequence: TGTGCCAGCAGGCCCGGACAGGGACCTAGCACAGATACGCAGTATTTT.

This clonotype was seen more than once but under ten times. The genes are TRBV30 and TRBJ1-5, with a tentative D call TRBD1 (6 bases). Germline CDR1 GTSNPN, CDR2 SVGIG (reference sequence). The CDR3 totals 13 residues. The ends were cut back, 0 bases at V and 5 bases at J, with 8 bases in the middle. The CDR3 sequence: CAWSVRGDQPQHF. CDR3 bases: TGTGCCTGGAGTGTAAGGGGGGATCAGCCCCAGCATTTT.

This clonotype was recorded once. The chain employs TRBV10-3 and TRBJ1-2; weak D call: TRBD1 (5 bases). The CDR3 consists of 12 residues. The germline CDR1 and CDR2 sequences are ENHRY and SYGVKD. V lost 7 bases and J lost 4, with 10 bases in between. The CDR3 sequence is CAITTGGYGYTF. CDR3 nucleotides: TGTGCCATCACCACGGGGGGCTATGGCTACACCTTC.

V and J are TRBV7-9 and TRBJ2-7, with D tentatively TRBD2 (5 bases). Trimming pared 11 bases from V and 0 bases from J, leaving 14 bases between. The CDR3 is 13 residues long. Germline assignment: CDR1 SEHNR and CDR2 FQNEAQ (reference sequence). The CDR3 is CAWNHGISYEQYF. CDR3 in DNA: TGTGCCTGGAATCACGGGATCTCCTACGAGCAGTACTTC. Drawing the rest from reference TRBV7-9 and TRBJ2-7, the complete variable domain is DTGVSQNPRHKITKRGQNVTFRCDPISEHNRLYWYRQTLGQGPEFLTYFQNEAQLEKSRLLSDRFSAERPKGSFSTLEIQRTEQGDSAMYLCAWNHGISYEQYFGPGTRLTVT.

This chain uses TRBV10-2 with TRBJ2-7; TRBD1 might be the D (5 bases). In germline, CDR1 is WSHSY, CDR2 SAAADI. V lost 2 bases, J lost 6 bases, and 11 bases lay in between. The CDR3 runs to 13 residues. The DNA of the CDR3 is TGCGCCAGCAGTGAGCAGGGATGGGTCGAGCAGTACTTC. Translating gives CASSEQGWVEQYF.